These T cell receptor beta chains were read from a single sample in a study of blood T cell repertoires in COVID-19. Generated by immunoSEQ multiplex PCR, the TCRdb table keeps only in-frame clones and is missing some. The sample includes 200,000 to 300,000 clones, roughly 82% of them seen just once. The specimen sequenced was peripheral blood. The receptors derive from a middle-aged man who had recovered from COVID-19. CDR3s include the opening cysteine and the closing phenylalanine or tryptophan. Each record gives: clone size, D gene, J gene, V gene, CDR3 protein, CDR3 DNA. A D gene is named only where the DNA matches it firmly. The size entry is marked missing in some rows and otherwise reads once, few, many or a size class.

NA | NA | TRBJ2-7 | TRBV5-1 | CASSLEASKREQYF | TGCGCCAGCAGCTTGGAGGCCAGCAAGAGGGAGCAGTACTTC
few | TRBD2 | TRBJ2-4 | TRBV7-8 | CASSFLAGGVKNIQYF | TGTGCCAGCAGCTTTCTTGCGGGGGGCGTCAAAAACATTCAGTACTTC
once | NA | TRBJ2-3 | TRBV19 | CASSPDTDTQYF | TGTGCCAGTAGCCCAGACACAGATACGCAGTATTTT
NA | TRBD1 | TRBJ1-6 | TRBV7-2 | CASSLALGTGSYNSPLHF | TGTGCCAGCAGCTTAGCGCTAGGGACAGGCTCCTATAATTCACCCCTCCACTTT
NA | TRBD2 | TRBJ2-3 | TRBV19 | CASSTLAGGVTDTQYF | TGTGCCAGTAGTACCTTAGCGGGGGGGGTCACAGATACGCAGTATTTT
NA | TRBD1 | TRBJ2-7 | TRBV5-4 | CASSQGGSFSSYEQYF | TGTGCCAGCAGCCAAGGGGGCTCGTTTAGCTCCTACGAGCAGTACTTC
NA | NA | TRBJ2-7 | TRBV6-5 | CASRPTRSSYEQYF | TGTGCCAGCAGGCCCACTAGAAGCTCCTACGAGCAGTACTTC
NA | TRBD1 | TRBJ1-3 | TRBV18 | CASSQLPGQGAGNTIYF | TGTGCCAGCTCACAACTGCCCGGACAGGGGGCTGGAAACACCATATATTTT
once | TRBD2 | TRBJ2-7 | TRBV7-8 | CASSLRGLAGGHEQYF | TGTGCCAGCAGCTTAAGGGGACTAGCGGGGGGCCACGAGCAGTACTTC
NA | NA | TRBJ2-1 | TRBV9 | CASSVRPQGSLLNEQFF | TGTGCCAGCAGCGTTAGACCCCAGGGATCTCTTCTGAATGAGCAGTTCTTC
NA | NA | TRBJ2-7 | TRBV7-8 | CASSHTAGSSYEQYF | TGTGCCAGCAGCCACACCGCCGGGAGCTCCTACGAGCAGTACTTC
NA | NA | TRBJ2-6 | TRBV7-8 | CASGLGGASGANVLTF | TGTGCCAGTGGGCTAGGCGGGGCTTCTGGGGCCAACGTCCTGACTTTC
NA | TRBD2 | TRBJ2-7 | TRBV18 | CASSQLAGAREQYF | TGTGCCAGCTCGCAACTAGCGGGAGCTCGGGAGCAGTACTTC
NA | NA | TRBJ2-3 | TRBV5-1 | CASSLGGTSTDTQYF | TGCGCCAGCAGCTTGGGAGGGACAAGCACAGATACGCAGTATTTT
NA | TRBD2 | TRBJ2-7 | TRBV18 | CASSEGLAGSSSPYEQYF | TGTGCCAGCTCCGAGGGACTAGCGGGATCATCGAGTCCCTACGAGCAGTACTTC
NA | TRBD1 | TRBJ1-1 | TRBV18 | CASSPRTGGANTEAFF | TGTGCCAGCTCCCCAAGGACAGGGGGCGCGAACACTGAAGCTTTCTTT
NA | NA | TRBJ2-1 | TRBV5-4 | CASSFEGGSYNEQFF | TGTGCCAGCAGCTTTGAGGGAGGCTCCTACAATGAGCAGTTCTTC
few | TRBD1 | TRBJ1-2 | TRBV30 | CAWSVRYGTAF | TGTGCCTGGAGTGTACGGTATGGGACAGCCTTC
NA | TRBD2 | TRBJ2-1 | TRBV5-1 | CASSLALAGGPSYNEQFF | TGCGCCAGCAGCTTGGCACTAGCGGGAGGACCCTCCTACAATGAGCAGTTCTTC
NA | TRBD1 | TRBJ2-5 | TRBV5-1 | CASSFDRQGIETQYF | TGCGCCAGCAGCTTTGACCGACAGGGGATTGAGACCCAGTACTTC
once | TRBD1 | TRBJ2-1 | TRBV5-1 | CASSLVTGASNEQFF | TGCGCCAGCAGCTTGGTCACAGGGGCAAGCAATGAGCAGTTCTTC
NA | NA | TRBJ2-7 | TRBV10-3 | CAISEPESSYEQYF | TGTGCCATCAGTGAGCCCGAGAGCTCCTACGAGCAGTACTTC
NA | TRBD2 | TRBJ2-1 | TRBV19 | CASRPAGPTSGGSYNEQFF | TGTGCCAGTAGACCAGCTGGGCCTACTAGCGGGGGTTCCTACAATGAGCAGTTCTTC
NA | TRBD1 | TRBJ2-2 | TRBV7-2 | CASSLRTTGVSGELFF | TGTGCCAGCAGCTTAAGAACCACAGGGGTCAGCGGGGAGCTGTTTTTT
NA | TRBD2 | TRBJ2-5 | TRBV7-7 | CASSLGGLAGSPETQYF | TGTGCTAGCAGCTTGGGGGGACTAGCGGGGAGCCCAGAGACCCAGTACTTC
NA | NA | TRBJ1-1 | TRBV19 | CASAGDPTVHTEAFF | TGTGCCAGCGCTGGAGATCCGACGGTACACACTGAAGCTTTCTTT
NA | NA | TRBJ1-1 | TRBV15 | CATSRAIVNTEAFF | TGTGCCACCAGCAGGGCCATTGTGAACACTGAAGCTTTCTTT
NA | NA | TRBJ2-7 | TRBV7-6 | CASSLGQGDEQYF | TGTGCCAGCAGCTTGGGGCAGGGCGACGAGCAGTACTTC
NA | NA | TRBJ2-3 | TRBV24-1 | CATSDDGNRETQYF | TGTGCCACCAGTGATGATGGAAACAGGGAGACGCAGTATTTT
NA | NA | TRBJ1-2 | TRBV19 | CASSPGQGYGYTF | TGTGCCAGTTCCCCCGGCCAGGGCTATGGCTACACCTTC
NA | NA | TRBJ2-1 | TRBV2 | CASTILLGLAGEQFF | TGTGCCAGCACCATCCTCCTTGGGCTAGCAGGAGAGCAGTTCTTC
NA | NA | TRBJ1-1 | TRBV5-1 | CASSLAVSVRSEAFF | TGCGCCAGCAGCTTGGCCGTCTCCGTGAGGAGTGAAGCTTTCTTT
NA | NA | TRBJ2-7 | TRBV6-2/TRBV6-3 | CASSKDNRPEPSYEQYF | TGTGCCAGCAGTAAGGATAACAGGCCCGAACCCTCCTACGAGCAGTACTTC
NA | NA | TRBJ1-1 | TRBV5-6 | CASSTGTGAFF | TGTGCCAGCAGCACCGGGACTGGTGCTTTCTTT
NA | NA | TRBJ1-3 | TRBV19 | CASSIDRENTIYF | TGTGCCAGTAGTATAGACCGGGAAAACACCATATATTTT
NA | TRBD1 | TRBJ2-7 | TRBV18 | CASSPGTALSYEQYF | TGTGCCAGCTCACCAGGGACAGCCCTCTCCTACGAGCAGTACTTC
NA | NA | TRBJ1-1 | TRBV25-1 | CASSAQGIAEAFF | TGTGCCAGCAGTGCACAGGGCATTGCTGAAGCTTTCTTT
NA | NA | TRBJ1-6 | TRBV30 | CAWSVPAGELYNSPLHF | TGTGCCTGGAGTGTACCGGCAGGGGAATTGTATAATTCACCCCTCCACTTT
NA | NA | TRBJ2-7 | TRBV5-8 | CASSLSISISGEQYF | TGTGCCAGCAGCTTAAGTATATCGATTTCGGGGGAGCAGTACTTC
NA | TRBD1 | TRBJ2-2 | TRBV24-1 | CATSDEAFPGQGGGRDTGELFF | TGTGCCACCAGTGATGAAGCTTTTCCGGGACAGGGAGGAGGTAGGGACACCGGGGAGCTGTTTTTT
NA | TRBD1 | TRBJ1-6 | TRBV7-2 | CASSSQGGNSPLHF | TGTGCCAGCAGCTCACAGGGGGGAAATTCACCCCTCCACTTT
few | NA | TRBJ1-6 | TRBV27 | CASSVNGGSTNSPLHF | TGTGCCAGCAGTGTCAACGGGGGAAGCACGAATTCACCCCTCCACTTT
many | TRBD1 | TRBJ2-1 | TRBV4-3 | CASSQGLPRGGQGSDNEQFF | TGCGCCAGCAGCCAAGGACTACCTCGCGGGGGACAGGGGTCCGACAATGAGCAGTTCTTC
NA | NA | TRBJ2-1 | TRBV19 | CASSVGILNEQFF | TGTGCCAGTAGTGTCGGGATACTAAATGAGCAGTTCTTC
few | NA | TRBJ2-1 | TRBV11-2 | CASSWGRREQFF | TGTGCCAGCAGCTGGGGCCGGCGGGAGCAGTTCTTC
NA | NA | TRBJ1-2 | TRBV20-1 | CSASEGRGYTF | TGCAGTGCTAGTGAGGGGCGGGGCTACACCTTC
once | TRBD1 | TRBJ1-4 | TRBV4-3 | CASSQDPPQGAPGKLFF | TGCGCCAGCAGCCAAGACCCACCACAGGGGGCGCCGGGAAAACTGTTTTTT
few | TRBD1 | TRBJ2-2 | TRBV2 | CALRGTGGENTGELFF | TGTGCCCTCAGGGGGACAGGGGGCGAGAACACCGGGGAGCTGTTTTTT
NA | NA | TRBJ1-1 | TRBV18 | CASSPRRGNQLNTEAFF | TGTGCCAGCTCACCCCGACGGGGGAACCAATTGAACACTGAAGCTTTCTTT
NA | NA | TRBJ2-7 | TRBV5-1 | CASTDLVGGSYEQYF | TGCGCCAGCACCGATCTAGTGGGGGGATCCTACGAGCAGTACTTC
few | NA | TRBJ2-3 | TRBV3-1/TRBV3-2 | CASSQLLTDTQYF | TGTGCCAGCAGCCAATTACTCACAGATACGCAGTATTTT
NA | NA | TRBJ1-1 | TRBV11-3 | CASSQRSQGRSEAFF | TGTGCCAGCAGCCAAAGGTCGCAGGGAAGGTCTGAAGCTTTCTTT
NA | NA | TRBJ2-7 | TRBV30 | CAWGGTDYEQYF | TGTGCCTGGGGCGGGACAGACTACGAGCAGTACTTC
NA | NA | TRBJ2-2 | TRBV10-1 | CASSESRTGELFF | TGCGCCAGCAGTGAGTCGAGGACCGGGGAGCTGTTTTTT
NA | TRBD1 | TRBJ1-5 | TRBV28 | CASSWGQGINQPQHF | TGTGCCAGCAGCTGGGGACAGGGTATCAATCAGCCCCAGCATTTT
once | NA | TRBJ2-3 | TRBV9 | CASSVYDTQYF | TGTGCCAGCAGCGTCTACGATACGCAGTATTTT
NA | NA | TRBJ1-5 | TRBV18 | CASSPQRAGGARQPQHF | TGTGCCAGCTCACCACAGAGGGCGGGGGGCGCGAGGCAGCCCCAGCATTTT
NA | NA | TRBJ2-3 | TRBV25-1 | CASVLGSTDTQYF | TGTGCCAGCGTTCTAGGAAGCACAGATACGCAGTATTTT
NA | NA | TRBJ1-5 | TRBV27 | CASSPPGDSNQPQHF | TGTGCCAGCAGCCCCCCGGGGGATAGCAATCAGCCCCAGCATTTT
few | NA | TRBJ2-2 | TRBV14 | CASSPARGIGELFF | TGTGCCAGCAGTCCAGCCCGCGGCATCGGGGAGCTGTTTTTT